The clone carrying this TCR beta chain was found a few times. V lost 2 bases and J lost 2, with 7 bases in between. This CDR3 comprises 13 residues. The V gene's germline CDR1 is SGHNT and CDR2 YENEEA. Random hexamers primed reverse transcription of about 0.45 to 1 ug RNA. TCRdb re-called the immunoSEQ multiplex PCR reads with MiXCR, one entry per CDR3 protein. The table includes more than 250,000 distinct CDR3 sequences, 92% detected once. The authors negatively isolated CD8+ and CD4+ T cells and FACS-enriched TEMRA cells. The data are from a study of CD8 T cells in Susac syndrome. The chain combines TRBV11-3 with TRBJ2-7; no firm D call. The sequence came from a human donor with multiple sclerosis. The specimen sequenced was CD4+ T cells from PBMCs. CDR3 residues: CASSLSPTYEQYF. The CDR3 DNA is TGTGCCAGCAGCTTAAGTCCAACCTACGAGCAGTACTTC.